The 5 T cell receptor beta chains below come from one sample, sequenced in a study of T cells after yellow fever vaccination. TCRdb ran MiXCR on the 5' RACE reads and lists one entry per CDR3 protein. The table lists around 340,000 distinct CDR3 sequences, around 13% of them singletons. The input for sequencing was CD4+ T cells sorted from PBMCs, taken 15 days after the yellow fever booster vaccination. The receptor source for this set is a man aged 18 to 30 who received the YFV17D yellow fever vaccine.

The table lists this clonotype with many counts. This chain uses TRBV6-4 with TRBJ2-1, with a weak D call TRBD2 (6 bases). This CDR3 comprises 16 residues. Germline-derived CDR1 and CDR2 are MRHNA and SNTAGT. V was clipped by 5 bases and J by 2 bases, with 16 bases between them. The DNA for the CDR3 is TGTGCCAGCAGTCGGGCCGGGACTTCCACCTACAATGAGCAGTTCTTC. Amino acid sequence: CASSRAGTSTYNEQFF.

This clonotype was detected many times. The chain links TRBV25-1 to TRBJ2-7; 8 bases agree with TRBD1. This CDR3 comprises 15 residues. Looked up from germline, CDR1 is MGHDK and CDR2 is SYGVNS. The ends lost 2 bases at V and 4 bases at J; junction bases unmatched: 7. The CDR3 reads CASSEGNRGVYEQYF. The CDR3 nucleotides are TGTGCCAGCAGTGAAGGTAACAGGGGGGTGTACGAGCAGTACTTC.

J is TRBJ1-4 and V is TRBV28; 9 bases agree with TRBD1. J lost 8 bases, V lost 5 bases, and 12 bases had no gene match. CDR1 and CDR2 (germline): MDHEN, SYDVKM. This CDR3 is 16 amino acids long. The CDR3 DNA is TGTGCCAGCAGTCTGGGGGGGACAGGGTTGTACGAAAAACTGTTTTTT. Translation: CASSLGGTGLYEKLFF.

The chain recombines TRBV20-1 with TRBJ2-5; 7 bases fit TRBD2. Unmatched junction bases numbered 7, after V lost 7 bases and J lost 5 bases. The germline CDR1 and CDR2 sequences are DFQATT and SNEGSKA (reference sequence). CDR3 length: 12 residues. The CDR3 reads CSVEAGRETQYF. The DNA of the CDR3 is TGCAGTGTTGAAGCGGGGAGGGAGACCCAGTACTTC.

This clonotype came up a few times. This chain uses TRBV2 with TRBJ2-3; 7 bases map to TRBD2. The CDR3 has 12 amino acids. Germline CDR1 SNHLY, CDR2 FYNNEI. V was pared by 5 bases and J by 5 bases, with 1 base of the junction left unmatched. The CDR3: CASSRTRDTQYF. As DNA, the CDR3 is TGTGCCAGCAGTAGGACTAGAGATACGCAGTATTTT.